This TCR beta chain is drawn from a study of blood T cells in healthy people across ages. The study's findings and limits: A roughly linear age-dependent decrease characterized TCR beta diversity per million T cells. As naive T cell percentage varied, TCR beta diversity correlated strongly with it.

Germline CDR1 is SGHDN and CDR2 is FVKESK. The V end lost 4 bases, the J end lost 3 bases, and 10 bases lay between the germline ends. The CDR3 runs 13 residues. Comment on this clonotype: No antigen is known for it.

Alongside a J-beta primer mix, a sample-barcoded 5' primer served in a second PCR lasting roughly 7 to 11 cycles. The template-switch adaptor, which had 12 random nucleotides, put a tag on each cDNA molecule. TCRdb re-analysed the 5' RACE reads in MiXCR, keeping a single row per CDR3 protein. This sample has 700,000 to 1,000,000 distinct CDR3 sequences, with about 42% found just once. The sample taken for sequencing was blood. The chain recombines TRBV14 with TRBJ2-7; D might be TRBD2 (6 bases). The clonotype was recovered from a man between 60 and 75 years old in good health. This CDR3 reads CASSRRDVYEQYF. The CDR3 nucleotides read TGTGCCAGCAGCCGGAGGGACGTCTACGAGCAGTACTTC.